The following is a TCR beta chain sequence with its context. Its antigen is unknown. The germline gives CDR1 MDHEN, CDR2 SYDVKM. The CDR3 is made up of 15 amino acids. Trimming pared 3 bases from V and 3 bases from J, leaving 15 bases between. This sample stems from a study of cytomegalovirus exposure and HLA in healthy donors. Broader study findings: A later analysis linked a missense variant in DCLRE1C to the trimming of TCR beta V and J genes. A later analysis linked some 17,000 TCR beta sequences to HLA alleles at 0.05 false discovery rate.

Sampled while nominally healthy, donors likely had unrecorded immune exposures. 13 Jbeta primers and 60 Vbeta primers were used for the PCR. Data came from immunoSEQ multiplex PCR; TCRdb stores just in-frame clones and leaves some out. This table has 140,000 or so clones, around 85% appearing once. The sequenced sample consisted of PBMCs. V is TRBV28 and J is TRBJ2-7, with D possibly being TRBD1 (6 bases). This sequence was found in a female donor in good health and CMV-seronegative. CDR3 nucleotides: TGTGCCAGCAGTTTTTCAGTCTACAGGGACTACGAGCAGTACTTC. Its protein product is CASSFSVYRDYEQYF.